This TCR beta chain was recovered during a study of cytomegalovirus exposure and HLA in healthy donors. In regard to this clone: Its antigen is still unknown.

Notes on the study in general: Immune exposure data for these donors was limited to CMV serostatus. Reported findings show TCR beta sequences accurately forecast HLA-A and HLA-B alleles in most subjects.

The CDR3 is 13 residues long. Germline V gene data show CDR1 as LNHDA and CDR2 as SQIVND (reference sequence). The J segment lost 6 bases and the V segment lost 8 bases, leaving 6 bases of the junction unmatched. PCR used 60 Vbeta primers and 13 Jbeta primers. Original handling: About 11 million shared chains were among the approximately 82 million unique TCR beta chains that a later analysis counted. Only in-frame clones appear in the TCRdb table, and some are missing; sequencing was by immunoSEQ multiplex PCR. Clone size and V and J calls were adopted from that table, with D and trimming inferred from the DNA. The profile shows roughly 140,000 clones, 64% of them singletons.

V and J are TRBV19 and TRBJ2-2; 7 bases fit TRBD1. This TCR was recovered from a woman aged 25 to 45 in good health and CMV-seropositive. Sequencing was carried out using PBMCs. The chain's CDR3 is CASAKGASGELFF. The CDR3, as DNA: TGTGCCAGTGCGAAGGGGGCCTCCGGGGAGCTGTTTTTT.